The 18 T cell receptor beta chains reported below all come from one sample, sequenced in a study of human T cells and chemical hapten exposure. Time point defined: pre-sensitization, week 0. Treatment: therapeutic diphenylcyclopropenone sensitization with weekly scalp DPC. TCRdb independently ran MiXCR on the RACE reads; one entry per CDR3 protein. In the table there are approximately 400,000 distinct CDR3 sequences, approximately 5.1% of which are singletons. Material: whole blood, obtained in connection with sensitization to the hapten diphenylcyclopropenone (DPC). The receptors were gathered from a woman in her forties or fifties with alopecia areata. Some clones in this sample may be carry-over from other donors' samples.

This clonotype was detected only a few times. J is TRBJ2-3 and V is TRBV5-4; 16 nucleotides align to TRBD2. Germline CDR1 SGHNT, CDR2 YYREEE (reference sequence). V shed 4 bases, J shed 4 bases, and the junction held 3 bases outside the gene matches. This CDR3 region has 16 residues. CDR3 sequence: CASSPGTSGGADTQYF. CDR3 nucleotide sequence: TGTGCCAGCAGCCCGGGGACTAGCGGGGGGGCAGATACGCAGTATTTT.

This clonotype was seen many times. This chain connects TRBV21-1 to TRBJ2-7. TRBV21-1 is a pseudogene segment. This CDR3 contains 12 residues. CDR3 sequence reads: CASSTTRYEQYF. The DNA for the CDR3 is TGTGCCAGCAGCACGACCCGCTACGAGCAGTACTTC.

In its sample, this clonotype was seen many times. CDR3 amino acids: CSSQGAGGELFF. In DNA form, the CDR3 reads TGCAGCTCTCAGGGGGCTGGCGGGGAGCTGTTTTTT. The chain combines TRBV29-1 with TRBJ2-2; 8 bases map to TRBD1. The CDR3 loop spans 12 amino acids. Germline lookup yields CDR1 SQVTM and CDR2 ANQGSEA. The junction had 6 bases not matched to a gene; V was cut back by 8 bases and J by 7 bases.

The CDR3 is CASSLRRDYSKLNYGYTF. The CDR3 bases are TGTGCCAGCAGCCTCAGACGGGACTACTCCAAACTTAACTATGGCTACACCTTC. The J gene is TRBJ1-2, the V gene TRBV4-2; D might be TRBD1 (5 bases). From germline, CDR1 is LGHNA and CDR2 YNFKEQ. The CDR3 is 18 residues long. V lost 4 bases, J lost 1 base, and 22 bases lay in between.

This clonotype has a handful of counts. This CDR3 reads CASSGGSSETQYF. The CDR3 DNA sequence: TGTGCCAGCAGCGGGGGAAGCTCGGAGACCCAGTACTTC. The chain recombines TRBV7-2 with TRBJ2-5; D could derive from TRBD1 or TRBD2 (5 bases each). Germline CDR1 and CDR2: SGHTA and FQGNSA. V dropped 5 bases and J dropped 5 bases, with 12 bases sitting between them. The CDR3 extends over 13 amino acids.

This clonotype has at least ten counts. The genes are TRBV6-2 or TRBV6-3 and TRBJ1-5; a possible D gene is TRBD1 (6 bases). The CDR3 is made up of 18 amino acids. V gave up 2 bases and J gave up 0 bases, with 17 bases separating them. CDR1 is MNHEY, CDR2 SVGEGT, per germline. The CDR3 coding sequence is TGTGCCAGCAGTTACGTGGCAGGGGACTACCCTAGCAATCAGCCCCAGCATTTT. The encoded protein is CASSYVAGDYPSNQPQHF.

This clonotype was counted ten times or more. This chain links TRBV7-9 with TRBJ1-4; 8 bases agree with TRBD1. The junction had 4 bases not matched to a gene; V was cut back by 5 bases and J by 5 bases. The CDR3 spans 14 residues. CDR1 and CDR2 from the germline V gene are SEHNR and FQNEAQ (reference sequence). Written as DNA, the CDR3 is TGTGCCAGCAGCATTCAGGGGGCGAATGAAAAACTGTTTTTT. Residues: CASSIQGANEKLFF.

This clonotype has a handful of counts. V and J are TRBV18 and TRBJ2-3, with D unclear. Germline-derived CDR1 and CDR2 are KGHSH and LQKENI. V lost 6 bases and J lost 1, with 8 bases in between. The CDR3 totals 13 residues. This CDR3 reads CASSVSGTDTQYF. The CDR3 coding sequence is TGTGCCAGCTCGGTATCGGGCACAGATACGCAGTATTTT.

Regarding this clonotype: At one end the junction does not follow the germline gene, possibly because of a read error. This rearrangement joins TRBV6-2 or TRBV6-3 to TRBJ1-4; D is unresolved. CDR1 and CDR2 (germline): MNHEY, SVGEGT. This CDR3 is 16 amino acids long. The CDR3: CASSLASAVENEELFF. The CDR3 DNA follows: TGTGCCAGCAGTTTAGCATCCGCGGTGGAAAATGAAGAACTGTTTTTT.

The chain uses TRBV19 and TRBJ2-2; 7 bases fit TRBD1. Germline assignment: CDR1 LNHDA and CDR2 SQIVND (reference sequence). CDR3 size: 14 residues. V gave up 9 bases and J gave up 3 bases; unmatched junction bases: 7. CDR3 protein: CASRDSLYTGELFF. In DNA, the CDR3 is TGTGCCAGCCGGGACAGTTTGTACACCGGGGAGCTGTTTTTT.

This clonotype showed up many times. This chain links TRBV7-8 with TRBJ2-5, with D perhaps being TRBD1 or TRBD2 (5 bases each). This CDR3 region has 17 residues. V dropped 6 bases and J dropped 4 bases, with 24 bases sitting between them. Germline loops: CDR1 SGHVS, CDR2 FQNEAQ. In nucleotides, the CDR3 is TGTGCCAGCAGGTGGGGGAGACCGGGACGGAGTGGAGAGACCCAGTACTTC. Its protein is CASRWGRPGRSGETQYF.

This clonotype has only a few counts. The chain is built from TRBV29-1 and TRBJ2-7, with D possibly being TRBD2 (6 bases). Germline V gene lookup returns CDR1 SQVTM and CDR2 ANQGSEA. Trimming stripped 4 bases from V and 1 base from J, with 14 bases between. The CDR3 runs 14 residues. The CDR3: CSVVPGLHSYEQYF. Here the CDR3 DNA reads TGCAGCGTTGTCCCGGGACTGCATTCCTACGAGCAGTACTTC.

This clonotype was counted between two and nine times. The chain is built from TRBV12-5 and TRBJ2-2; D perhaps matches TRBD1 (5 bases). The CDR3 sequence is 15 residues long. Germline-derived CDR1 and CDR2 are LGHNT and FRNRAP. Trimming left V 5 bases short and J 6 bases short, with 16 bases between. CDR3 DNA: TGTGCTAGTGGTCAGTTTCTAGAAGGGGCCGGGGAGCTGTTTTTT. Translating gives CASGQFLEGAGELFF.

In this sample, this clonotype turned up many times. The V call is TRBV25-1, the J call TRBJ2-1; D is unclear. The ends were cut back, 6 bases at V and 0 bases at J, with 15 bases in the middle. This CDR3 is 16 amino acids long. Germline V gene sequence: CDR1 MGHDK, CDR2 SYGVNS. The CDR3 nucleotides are TGTGCCAGCAGCCCCCCCGGGCTGAGCTCCTACAATGAGCAGTTCTTC. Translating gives CASSPPGLSSYNEQFF.

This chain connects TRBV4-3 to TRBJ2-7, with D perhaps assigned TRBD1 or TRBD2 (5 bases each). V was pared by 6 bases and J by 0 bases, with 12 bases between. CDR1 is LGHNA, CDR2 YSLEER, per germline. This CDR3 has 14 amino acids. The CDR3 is CASRPGTASYEQYF. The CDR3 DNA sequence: TGCGCCAGCAGGCCCGGGACGGCCTCCTACGAGCAGTACTTC.

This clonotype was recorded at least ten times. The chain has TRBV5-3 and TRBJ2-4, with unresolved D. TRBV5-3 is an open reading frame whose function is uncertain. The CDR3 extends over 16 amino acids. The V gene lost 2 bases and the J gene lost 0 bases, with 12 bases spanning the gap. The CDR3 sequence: CARSFWRLLAKNIQYF. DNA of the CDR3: TGTGCCAGAAGCTTTTGGCGGTTACTAGCCAAAAACATTCAGTACTTC.

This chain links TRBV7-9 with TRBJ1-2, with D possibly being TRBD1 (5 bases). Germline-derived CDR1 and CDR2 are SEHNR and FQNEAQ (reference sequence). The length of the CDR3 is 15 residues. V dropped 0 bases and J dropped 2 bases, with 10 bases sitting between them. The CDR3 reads CASSLAGRANYGYTF. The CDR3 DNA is TGTGCCAGCAGCTTAGCGGGCAGGGCAAACTATGGCTACACCTTC. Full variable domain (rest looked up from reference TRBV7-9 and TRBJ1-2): DTGVSQNPRHKITKRGQNVTFRCDPISEHNRLYWYRQTLGQGPEFLTYFQNEAQLEKSRLLSDRFSAERPKGSFSTLEIQRTEQGDSAMYLCASSLAGRANYGYTFGSGTRLTVV.

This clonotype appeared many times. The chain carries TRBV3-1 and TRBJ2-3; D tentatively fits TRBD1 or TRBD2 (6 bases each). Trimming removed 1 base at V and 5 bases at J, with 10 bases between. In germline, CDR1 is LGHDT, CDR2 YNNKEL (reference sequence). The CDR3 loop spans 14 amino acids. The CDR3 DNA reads TGTGCCAGCAGCCAAGCGGGGGCGAGAGATACGCAGTATTTT. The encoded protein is CASSQAGARDTQYF.